A selection of T cell receptor beta chains follows, all from one sample in a study of blood T cell repertoires in COVID-19. Here immunoSEQ multiplex PCR was the method, and the copy in TCRdb shows in-frame clones only, minus some. Of about 130,000 clones in the sample, about 88% were seen once. The sample consisted of peripheral blood. These receptors came from an elderly woman with acute or convalescent COVID-19. CDR3s include the opening cysteine and the closing phenylalanine or tryptophan. D genes are given only for firm matches. The size entry is marked missing in some rows and otherwise reads once, few, many or a size class.

>TRBV7-9|TRBJ1-2|TRBD1|NA
TGTGCCAGCAGCTTAATCCCCGACAGGGTGAACACCTTC
CASSLIPDRVNTF
>TRBV18|TRBJ2-7|NA|NA
TGTGCCAGCTCACCACGGCGGGACAGCTCCTACGAGCAGTACTTC
CASSPRRDSSYEQYF
>TRBV10-3|TRBJ2-3|TRBD1|once
TGTGCCATCAGTGAGGCGGACAGGGTAGGAACAGATACGCAGTATTTT
CAISEADRVGTDTQYF
>TRBV10-3|TRBJ1-1|NA|once
TGTGCCATTAAAACAGAAAATCGGAACACTGAAGCTTTCTTT
CAIKTENRNTEAFF
>TRBV6-5|TRBJ2-1|TRBD2|NA
TGTGCCAGCAGGCTAGCGGGGGGCTCCTACAATGAGCAGTTCTTC
CASRLAGGSYNEQFF
>TRBV27|TRBJ1-5|TRBD1|NA
TGTGCCAGCTCCCCAAGGGGGCGACAGCCCCAGCATTTT
CASSPRGRQPQHF
>TRBV7-2|TRBJ1-1|NA|NA
TGTGCCAGCAGCACGACAGGGAACACTGAAGCTTTCTTT
CASSTTGNTEAFF
>TRBV2|TRBJ1-6|NA|NA
TGTGCCAGCAGTGAGGAGGGGATTGGGATGAATTCACCCCTCCACTTT
CASSEEGIGMNSPLHF
>TRBV5-1|TRBJ1-5|NA|once
TGCGCCAGCAGCTTTTTCGGGGAGGCGCTACCTCAGCCCCAGCATTTT
CASSFFGEALPQPQHF
>TRBV3-1/TRBV3-2|TRBJ1-6|NA|NA
TGTGCCAGCAGTCCCGACATGGCCAATTCACCCCTCCACTTT
CASSPDMANSPLHF
>TRBV11-3|TRBJ2-1|TRBD2|NA
TGTGCCAGCAGCTTTAGAGGGGGACTAGCGGGGTACAATGAGCAGTTCTTC
CASSFRGGLAGYNEQFF
>TRBV9|TRBJ2-3|TRBD2|NA
TGTGCCAGCAGCGTGACTAGCGGGTCTAGCACAGATACGCAGTATTTT
CASSVTSGSSTDTQYF
>TRBV27|TRBJ2-7|TRBD2|NA
TGTGCCAGCAGTTGGTCTAGCGGGGCCGAGCAGTACTTC
CASSWSSGAEQYF
>TRBV6-5|TRBJ1-2|TRBD1|NA
TGTGCCAGCAGAAGGGGACAGGGGGCTTTTGGCTACACCTTC
CASRRGQGAFGYTF
>TRBV6-2/TRBV6-3|TRBJ2-7|NA|NA
TGTGCCAGCAGTTTGTATTACGAGCAGTACTTC
CASSLYYEQYF
>TRBV7-2|TRBJ2-1|TRBD2|NA
TGTGCCAGCAGCTTTCTAGCGGGCCTTGATGAGCAGTTCTTC
CASSFLAGLDEQFF
>TRBV5-1|TRBJ2-7|TRBD2|NA
TGCGCCAGCAGCTTCGAACTAGCGGCCAGGTACGAGCAGTACTTC
CASSFELAARYEQYF
>TRBV10-3|TRBJ2-3|NA|NA
TGTGCCATCAGGGGGGGGGGGCCCACAGATACGCAGTATTTT
CAIRGGGPTDTQYF
>TRBV2|TRBJ1-5|NA|NA
TGTGCCAGCAAGGACTCAGGAGTCGGGAGTCAGCCCCAGCATTTT
CASKDSGVGSQPQHF
>TRBV7-2|TRBJ1-5|NA|NA
TGTGCCAGCAGCTTAGAATGGGGGGGCCCCCAGCATTTT
CASSLEWGGPQHF
>TRBV12-3/TRBV12-4|TRBJ1-1|TRBD1|NA
TGTGCCACCCAACAGGGGGCGAGGACTGAAGCTTTCTTT
CATQQGARTEAFF
>TRBV5-4|TRBJ2-3|NA|NA
TGTGCCAGCAGCTTGGGAGGCGGGGCAGATACGCAGTATTTT
CASSLGGGADTQYF
>TRBV6-2/TRBV6-3|TRBJ2-2|NA|NA
TGTGCCAGCAGTTACTCTCCACAGGGGAACACCGGGGAGCTGTTTTTT
CASSYSPQGNTGELFF
>TRBV2|TRBJ2-1|TRBD2|few
TGTGCCAGCGGCGGAAGTAGCGGGAGGACGCGGGGCAATGAGCAGTTCTTC
CASGGSSGRTRGNEQFF
>TRBV3-1/TRBV3-2|TRBJ1-4|TRBD1|NA
TGTGCCAGCAGCAACAGGGGAAGGAATGAAAAACTGTTTTTT
CASSNRGRNEKLFF
>TRBV19|TRBJ1-5|NA|NA
TGTGCCAGTAGTATAGATCGATTCCCCTGGGGCGGTGTGGATCAGCCCCAGCATTTT
CASSIDRFPWGGVDQPQHF